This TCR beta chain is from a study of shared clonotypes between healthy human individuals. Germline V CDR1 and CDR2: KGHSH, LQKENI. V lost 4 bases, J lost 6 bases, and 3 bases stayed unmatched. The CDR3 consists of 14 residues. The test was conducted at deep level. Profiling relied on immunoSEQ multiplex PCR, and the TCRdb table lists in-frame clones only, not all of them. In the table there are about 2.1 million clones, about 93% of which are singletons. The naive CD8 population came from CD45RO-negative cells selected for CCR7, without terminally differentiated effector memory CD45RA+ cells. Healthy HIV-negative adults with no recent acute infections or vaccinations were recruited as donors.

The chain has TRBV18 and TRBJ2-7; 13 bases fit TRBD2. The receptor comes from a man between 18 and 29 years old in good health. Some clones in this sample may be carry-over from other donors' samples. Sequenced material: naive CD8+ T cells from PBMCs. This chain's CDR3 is CASSRTSGRGEQYF. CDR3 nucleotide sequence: TGTGCCAGCTCACGGACTAGCGGGAGAGGCGAGCAGTACTTC.